These 11 T cell receptor beta chains came from one sample sequenced in a study of cytomegalovirus exposure and HLA in healthy donors. Amplification used 60 Vbeta primers and 13 Jbeta primers. Only in-frame clones appear in the TCRdb table, and some are missing; sequencing was by immunoSEQ multiplex PCR. Of 110,000 to 150,000 clones detected, roughly 65% appear once; the ten largest clones hold less than 5%. The specimen sequenced was PBMCs. These receptors originate from a man in his 60s in good health and CMV-seronegative.

This chain uses TRBV7-9 with TRBJ2-1; D may be TRBD2 (5 bases). The CDR3 has 12 residues. Germline CDR1 and CDR2: SEHNR and FQNEAQ (reference sequence). V lost 2 bases and J 6 bases, leaving 5 bases between the germline ends. The chain's CDR3 is CASSLSGNEQFF. The CDR3 DNA is TGTGCCAGCAGCTTAAGCGGCAATGAGCAGTTCTTC.

V usage is TRBV19 and J usage is TRBJ2-2; D is unresolved. CDR1 is LNHDA and CDR2 is SQIVND in the germline V gene (reference sequence). V was shortened by 5 bases and J by 4 bases, with 5 bases between the two germline ends. This CDR3 spans 12 amino acids. CDR3 DNA sequence: TGTGCCAGTAGTTTCCTCACCGGGGAGCTGTTTTTT. Amino acids: CASSFLTGELFF.

J is TRBJ2-7 and V is TRBV6-4, with D maybe TRBD1 (7 bases). The CDR3 has 15 residues. V lost 5 bases, J lost 3 bases, and 17 bases lay in between. Germline CDR1 MRHNA, CDR2 SNTAGT. The CDR3 DNA follows: TGTGCCAGCAGTCCCCTCGCGGGACAGAGCTACGAGCAGTACTTC. This gives the protein CASSPLAGQSYEQYF.

Written as DNA, the CDR3 is TGTGCCAGCTCGCTAACCGGGACTAGCGGATACAATGAGCAGTTCTTC. Translating gives CASSLTGTSGYNEQFF. V and J are TRBV18 and TRBJ2-1, with 11 bases identical to TRBD2. In germline, CDR1 is KGHSH, CDR2 LQKENI. CDR3 size: 16 residues. V trimming: 6 bases; J trimming: 4 bases; junction bases outside the gene matches: 8.

This clone appeared a few times. CDR3 sequence (DNA): TGCGCCAGCAGCTCTGGGGGGGTTGAGGACACTGAAGCTTTCTTT. It codes for CASSSGGVEDTEAFF. The chain has TRBV5-1 and TRBJ1-1; maybe TRBD1 (5 bases). The CDR3 covers 15 residues. Germline assignment: CDR1 SGHRS and CDR2 YFSETQ. V lost 3 bases, J lost 3 bases, and 15 bases lay in between.

The J gene is TRBJ2-5, the V gene TRBV6-1, with D tentatively TRBD1 (6 bases). The CDR3 spans 13 residues. Trimming removed 1 base from V and 3 bases from J, with 6 bases in between. Germline CDR1 and CDR2: MNHNS and SASEGT. CDR3 region: CASSEDREETQYF. The CDR3 region has the DNA TGTGCCAGCAGTGAAGACAGGGAAGAGACCCAGTACTTC.

This clone has more than one count but fewer than ten. The chain joins TRBV5-4 to TRBJ2-5, with D perhaps TRBD2 (6 bases). The CDR3 runs to 17 residues. V was pared by 1 base and J by 11 bases, with 27 bases between. Germline CDR1 and CDR2: SGHNT and YYREEE (reference sequence). CDR3 loop: CASSLSRGWGFGGEQYF. CDR3 nucleotide sequence: TGTGCCAGCAGCTTGTCTCGCGGGTGGGGATTCGGAGGGGAGCAGTACTTC.

The chain recombines TRBV27 with TRBJ2-2, with TRBD1 matching over 8 bases. This CDR3 spans 13 amino acids. Trimming took 6 bases from V and 5 from J; bases not matched to a gene: 2. The germline CDR1 and CDR2 sequences are MNHEY and SMNVEV (reference sequence). DNA for the CDR3: TGTGCCAGCAGGAGACAGGGGACCGGGGAGCTGTTTTTT. The encoded protein is CASRRQGTGELFF.

This clone was counted only a few times. J is TRBJ2-1 and V is TRBV5-4; unclear D gene. Looked up from germline, CDR1 is SGHNT and CDR2 is YYREEE (reference sequence). V shed 0 bases and J shed 3 bases, with 7 bases lying between them. This CDR3 has 14 residues. The chain's CDR3 is CASSLDPVYNEQFF. The DNA of the CDR3 is TGTGCCAGCAGCTTGGACCCAGTCTACAATGAGCAGTTCTTC.

J is TRBJ2-1 and V is TRBV9; 8 bases map to TRBD2. The CDR3 is 15 residues long. Germline loops: CDR1 SGDLS, CDR2 YYNGEE. Unmatched junction bases numbered 3, after V lost 2 bases and J lost 2 bases. As DNA, the CDR3 is TGTGCCAGCAGCGTCACGGGAGGGGCCTACAATGAGCAGTTCTTC. This translates into CASSVTGGAYNEQFF. Full variable domain (outside the CDR3, taken from reference TRBV9 and TRBJ2-1): DSGVTQTPKHLITATGQRVTLRCSPRSGDLSVYWYQQSLDQGLQFLIQYYNGEERAKGNILERFSAQQFPDLHSELNLSSLELGDSALYFCASSVTGGAYNEQFFGPGTRLTVL.

The J gene is TRBJ2-2, the V gene TRBV29-1; TRBD2 aligns across 8 bases. After removal of 4 bases from V and 2 bases from J, the junction contained 6 bases not matched to a gene. The CDR3 length is 15 residues. Germline V gene data show CDR1 as SQVTM and CDR2 as ANQGSEA. The CDR3 region is CSVGAGDTNTGELFF. The CDR3 nucleotides read TGCAGCGTTGGAGCGGGAGACACCAACACCGGGGAGCTGTTTTTT.